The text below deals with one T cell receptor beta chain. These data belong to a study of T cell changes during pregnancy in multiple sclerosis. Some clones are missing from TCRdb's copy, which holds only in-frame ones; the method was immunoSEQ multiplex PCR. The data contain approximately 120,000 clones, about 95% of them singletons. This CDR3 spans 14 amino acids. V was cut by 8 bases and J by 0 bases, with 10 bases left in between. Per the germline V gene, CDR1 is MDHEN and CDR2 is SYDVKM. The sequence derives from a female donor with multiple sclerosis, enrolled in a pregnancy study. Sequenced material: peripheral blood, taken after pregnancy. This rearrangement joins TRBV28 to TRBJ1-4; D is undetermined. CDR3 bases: TGTGCCAGCTCCGGGTCCCCAACTAATGAAAAACTGTTTTTT. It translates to CASSGSPTNEKLFF.